This is a list of T cell receptor beta chains from one sample in a study of shared clonotypes between healthy human individuals. Profiling relied on immunoSEQ multiplex PCR, and the TCRdb table lists in-frame clones only, not all of them. The repertoire consists of some 1,900,000 clones, with over 85% occurring once and the leading ten covering approximately 1%. Source material: naive CD8+ T cells sorted from blood. These receptors originate from a man aged 18 to 29 in good health. The CDR3 runs from the conserved cysteine through the conserved F or W.

v_call cdr3_aa
TRBV5-1 CASGPEGVTYEQYF
TRBV12-5 CASGERPGQGRNEQFF
TRBV10-2 CASSETGWLDGYTF
TRBV7-9 CASSLGTGQDQPQHF
TRBV25-1 CASSIAGGETQYF
TRBV6-1 CASKSGGVYNEQFF
TRBV5-8 CASTTGTSGFEQYF
TRBV15 CATSRDRLGEDPLTQYF
TRBV4-1 CASSQESTSGTLTGELFF
TRBV28 CASSLGGGGLDGYTF
TRBV6-6 CASTFRQGPTELCF
TRBV5-1 CASSLGTVQETQYF
TRBV5-1 CASSATHEGLYEQYF
TRBV5-4 CASSATGSSYEQYF
TRBV30 CAWSLGHGDGYTF
TRBV7-9 CASISWDYGPGRNEQFF